What follows are 30 T cell receptor beta chains derived from one specimen sequenced in a study of spatial heterogeneity in lung cancer. TCRdb recomputed calls from the 5' RACE reads with MiXCR, one row per CDR3 protein. This table holds 9,900 or so distinct CDR3 sequences, around 12% found once. Which antigens these TCRs recognize remains unknown. Stated time point: sample taken at primary tumor resection. Study outcomes and limitations: Intratumoral expanded alpha and beta TCR counts were found to track tumor mutation counts.

Specimen: lung tumor tissue, collected at surgery. These receptors were taken from a male donor with early-stage non-small cell lung cancer.

This clonotype is deemed medium-sized. This beta chain is a stray read from a library made for alpha chains; its abundance is not meaningful. The V gene is TRBV10-3, the J gene TRBJ2-7; the match to TRBD2 covers 7 bases. Losses at the gene ends were 10 bases for V and 3 bases for J; bases not matched to a gene: 3. The CDR3 totals 11 residues. The germline CDR1 and CDR2 sequences are ENHRY and SYGVKD. DNA for the CDR3: TGTGCCACGGGACTACACTACGAGCAGTACTTC. It encodes CATGLHYEQYF.

The sample holds one count of this clonotype. This beta chain turned up in a library designed for alpha chains; as an off-target read, its abundance says little. The V call is TRBV7-2, the J call TRBJ1-5; TRBD1 aligns across 10 bases. Germline V gene lookup returns CDR1 SGHTA and CDR2 FQGNSA. The trim removed 5 bases at V and 6 bases at J, leaving 10 bases unmatched. The CDR3 has 16 residues. CDR3 in DNA: TGTGCCAGCAGCCGACAGACAGGGGGCGCAGGTCAGCCCCAGCATTTT. Amino acid sequence: CASSRQTGGAGQPQHF.

With respect to this clonotype: Because this beta chain is a stray read in a library intended to capture alpha chains, its abundance should not be given much weight. The V gene is TRBV5-1, the J gene TRBJ2-1, with 10 bases identical to TRBD2. CDR3 length equals 15 residues. Germline CDR1 is SGHRS and CDR2 is YFSETQ. Trimming took 5 bases from V and 7 from J; bases not matched to a gene: 9. The CDR3 here is CASRESGRVVNEQFF. The CDR3 coding sequence is TGCGCCAGCAGAGAAAGCGGGAGGGTCGTTAATGAGCAGTTCTTC.

Sample share makes this clonotype medium-sized. For a library built for alpha chains, this beta chain is a stray read; little rests on its size. The J gene is TRBJ2-1, the V gene TRBV29-1; TRBD2 matches 14 bases. The length of the CDR3 is 13 residues. V lost 7 bases, J lost 8 bases, and 4 bases stayed unmatched. Germline values: CDR1 SQVTM, CDR2 ANQGSEA. CDR3 in DNA: TGCAGCGGGGGACTAGCGGGAGTTTATGAGCAGTTCTTC. Protein sequence: CSGGLAGVYEQFF.

In this sample, this clonotype turned up many times. This beta chain came through as a stray read in a library set up for alpha chains, and its size says little. This chain links TRBV12-3 or TRBV12-4 with TRBJ2-7; D might be TRBD1 (6 bases). V lost 6 bases to trimming and J lost 7 bases, with 13 bases between them. The length of the CDR3 is 12 residues. This CDR3 reads CASRGAGAEQYF. In DNA form, the CDR3 reads TGTGCCAGCAGGGGGGCCGGCGCGGAGCAGTACTTC.

This clonotype was seen at least ten times. The library was built for alpha chains, so this beta chain is an off-target read and its size means little. This chain joins TRBV5-4 and TRBJ1-2; 12 positions match TRBD1. J lost 5 bases, V lost 1 base, and 9 bases had no gene match. Germline assignment: CDR1 SGHNT and CDR2 YYREEE (reference sequence). This CDR3 has 17 amino acids. CDR3 sequence reads: CASSLPGQGAQSYGYTF. Written as DNA, the CDR3 is TGTGCCAGCAGCTTGCCGGGACAGGGGGCGCAGAGTTATGGCTACACCTTC. The whole variable domain, remainder taken from reference TRBV5-4 and TRBJ1-2, is ETGVTQSPTHLIKTRGQQVTLRCSSQSGHNTVSWYQQALGQGPQFIFQYYREEENGRGNFPPRFSGLQFPNYSSELNVNALELDDSALYLCASSLPGQGAQSYGYTFGSGTRLTVV.

Many counts were recorded for this clonotype. This beta chain is a stray sequence in a library constructed for alpha chains; its clone size is not meaningful. V gene TRBV7-9 combines with J gene TRBJ2-1; D unresolved. Germline CDR1 reads SEHNR; CDR2 reads FQNEAQ (reference sequence). Trimming pared 3 bases from V and 0 bases from J, leaving 9 bases between. CDR3 length: 15 residues. CDR3 region: CASSFKGSSYNEQFF. CDR3 DNA sequence: TGTGCCAGCAGCTTCAAAGGCAGCTCCTACAATGAGCAGTTCTTC.

This clonotype was detected ten times or more. With the library built for alpha chains, this beta chain is off target and its frequency is not meaningful. The chain combines TRBV12-3 or TRBV12-4 with TRBJ1-2, with 7 bases lining up with TRBD1. Germline trimming cut 6 bases from V and 5 bases from J; bases unmatched to any gene: 12. The CDR3 has 15 residues. In DNA, the CDR3 is TGTGCCAGCAGAAGAGGACAGGCGGGATGGTATGGCTACACCTTC. Protein: CASRRGQAGWYGYTF.

This clonotype occurred many times. In a library made to pick up alpha chains, this beta chain is a stray read with a size that means little. The J gene is TRBJ2-2, the V gene TRBV20-1; TRBD2 aligns across 9 bases. Per germline, CDR1 DFQATT and CDR2 SNEGSKA (reference sequence). V shed 0 bases and J 5 bases; nucleotides not matched to a gene: 7. The CDR3 is 16 residues long. The CDR3 nucleotides are TGCAGTGCTAGAGATACGCGGGAGGGCTTTACCGGGGAGCTGTTTTTT. It yields the protein CSARDTREGFTGELFF.

Worth noting for this clonotype: The library was prepared for alpha chains; this beta chain is a stray read, so its frequency means little. The V and J genes are TRBV7-9 and TRBJ2-7, with D possibly TRBD1 on 6 matching bases. The CDR3 has 13 amino acids. V was cut by 6 bases and J by 6 bases, with 15 bases left in between. The germline V gene encodes CDR1 SEHNR and CDR2 FQNEAQ (reference sequence). CDR3 loop: CASRHDRLGEQYF. CDR3 nucleotides: TGTGCCAGCAGACATGACAGGTTGGGCGAGCAGTACTTC.

For this clonotype: For a library built for alpha chains, this beta chain is a stray read; little rests on its size. The V and J genes are TRBV12-3 or TRBV12-4 and TRBJ1-1; D may be TRBD1 (6 bases). The CDR3 has 14 amino acids. The V end lost 3 bases, the J end lost 4 bases, and 12 bases lay between the germline ends. CDR3 in amino acids: CASSFGQLGTEAFF. Written as DNA, the CDR3 is TGTGCCAGCAGTTTCGGACAGTTAGGCACTGAAGCTTTCTTT.

As concerns this clonotype: Being off target in a library aimed at alpha chains, this beta chain has a size of little meaning. This sequence joins TRBV28 and TRBJ2-7; TRBD2 aligns across 16 bases. Trimming removed 7 bases from V and 0 bases from J; junction bases left unmatched: 6. There are 17 residues in the CDR3. Germline V gene lookup returns CDR1 MDHEN and CDR2 SYDVKM. The CDR3 spells CASTGTSGRVSSYEQYF. The CDR3 nucleotides are TGTGCCAGCACCGGGACTAGCGGGAGGGTTAGCTCCTACGAGCAGTACTTC.

This clonotype appeared a few times. This beta chain appears as a stray read in a library generated for alpha chains; its size is not informative. V usage is TRBV15 and J usage is TRBJ1-1, with D possibly being TRBD1 (6 bases). The CDR3 is made up of 15 amino acids. Germline V gene sequence: CDR1 LNHNV, CDR2 YYDKDF (reference sequence). Trimming took 0 bases from V and 3 from J, leaving 11 bases between them. This CDR3 is CATSRDRQEYTEAFF. CDR3 nucleotide sequence: TGTGCCACCAGCAGAGATCGACAGGAGTACACTGAAGCTTTCTTT.

This clonotype was seen repeatedly, ten times or more. This beta chain slipped into a library made for alpha chains as a stray read, so its size is not meaningful. V gene TRBV6-5 combines with J gene TRBJ2-3; 14 bases are a match to TRBD2. CDR3 length equals 19 residues. J gave up 6 bases and V 0 bases, and 11 bases lay outside the gene matches. The germline V gene encodes CDR1 MNHEY and CDR2 SVGAGI. The CDR3, as DNA: TGTGCCAGCAGTTACTCGGCCCCGGGACTAGCGGGAGTTTCCGATACGCAGTATTTT. This sequence encodes CASSYSAPGLAGVSDTQYF.

This clonotype was seen repeatedly, ten times or more. Because the library targeted alpha chains, this beta chain is an off-target read whose size means little. CDR3 in DNA: TGCAGTGCTAGAGATGGAGCAGGGGGAAATGAGCAGTTCTTC. It yields the protein CSARDGAGGNEQFF. The J gene is TRBJ2-1, the V gene TRBV20-1; the match to TRBD1 covers 7 bases. Looked up from germline, CDR1 is DFQATT and CDR2 is SNEGSKA (reference sequence). CDR3 length equals 14 residues. The junction had 6 bases not matched to a gene; V was cut back by 0 bases and J by 7 bases.

This clonotype was detected only once. The library was prepared for alpha chains; this beta chain is a stray read, so its frequency means little. The chain combines TRBV2 with TRBJ1-6; D might be TRBD1 (5 bases). The germline gives CDR1 SNHLY, CDR2 FYNNEI. This CDR3 has 16 residues. The V gene lost 4 bases and the J gene lost 0 bases, with 10 bases spanning the gap. The CDR3 bases are TGTGCCAGCAGTGTTGACAGTTTCTCCTATAATTCACCCCTCCACTTT. Translation gives CASSVDSFSYNSPLHF.

This clonotype was recorded many times. Little can be read into the size of this beta chain, an off-target read in a library designed for alpha chains. The gene calls are TRBV7-9 and TRBJ1-2; D is ambiguous. The CDR3 is made up of 13 amino acids. Germline V gene lookup returns CDR1 SEHNR and CDR2 FQNEAQ (reference sequence). V shed 1 base and J shed 8 bases, with 11 bases lying between them. The chain's CDR3 is CASSLGEGQGYTF. The CDR3 DNA is TGTGCCAGCAGCTTAGGCGAAGGGCAAGGCTACACCTTC.

This clonotype came up a few times. Given a much more abundant clone one base away, this may be a read error. In a library made to pick up alpha chains, this beta chain is a stray read with a size that means little. The rearrangement uses TRBV15 and TRBJ2-2; 13 bases are a match to TRBD2. The germline V gene encodes CDR1 LNHNV and CDR2 YYDKDF (reference sequence). The CDR3 is made up of 17 amino acids. V shed 1 base and J 7 bases; nucleotides not matched to a gene: 6. DNA for the CDR3: TGTGCCACCAGCAGAGTTCGGACTAGCGGGAGCAACGGGGAGCTGTTTTTT. Amino acids: CATSRVRTSGSNGELFF.

Comments on this clonotype: This beta chain is a stray read from a library made for alpha chains; its abundance is not meaningful. CDR3 region: CASSPNPYNEQFF. The CDR3 DNA reads TGTGCCAGCAGCCCGAACCCCTACAATGAGCAGTTCTTC. This chain joins TRBV5-6 and TRBJ2-1; D unresolved. Between the trimmed V and J ends, which lost 4 bases and 2 bases, there was a span of 7 bases. The germline V gene encodes CDR1 SGHDT and CDR2 YYEEEE. The CDR3 is 13 amino acids.

Comment on this clonotype: At one end the junction does not follow the germline gene, possibly because of a read error. This beta chain was picked up by a library intended for alpha chains and is off target, so its count carries little meaning. V and J are TRBV11-3 and TRBJ2-1; no clear D gene. The CDR3 covers 11 residues. Germline values: CDR1 SGHNT, CDR2 YENEEA. Here the CDR3 DNA reads TGTGTCAGCAGCTTAGGCAATGAGCAGTTCTTC. Its translation is CVSSLGNEQFF. The entire variable domain, with the rest obtained from reference TRBV11-3 and TRBJ2-1, is as follows: EAGVVQSPRYKIIEKKQPVAFWCNPISGHNTLYWYLQNLGQGPELLIRYENEEAVDDSQLPKDRFSAERLKGVDSTLKIQPAELGDSAVYLCVSSLGNEQFFGPGTRLTVL.

The table lists this clonotype with many counts. Found in a library prepared for alpha chains, this beta chain is an off-target read, and its abundance has little meaning. The V call is TRBV12-3 or TRBV12-4, the J call TRBJ2-3; D gene ambiguous. CDR3 size: 14 residues. V dropped 6 bases and J dropped 5 bases, with 15 bases sitting between them. DNA of the CDR3: TGTGCCAGCAGCCCGAGTCTAGGCCTAGATACGCAGTATTTT. It specifies CASSPSLGLDTQYF.

As for this clonotype: Since it is a stray read in a library aimed at alpha chains, this beta chain has a size that is not meaningful. CDR3 region: CASSSPGGYSYEQYF. CDR3 DNA sequence: TGTGCCAGCAGTTCCCCCGGAGGGTACTCCTACGAGCAGTACTTC. V is TRBV6-2 or TRBV6-3 and J is TRBJ2-7; D is possibly TRBD2 (6 bases). The germline CDR1 and CDR2 sequences are MNHEY and SVGEGT. The CDR3 has 15 amino acids. Trimming removed 4 bases at V and 0 bases at J, with 13 bases between.

At least ten counts were recorded for this clonotype. As an off-target read in a library built for alpha chains, this beta chain has a frequency of little significance. The V and J genes are TRBV29-1 and TRBJ2-1; D remains ambiguous. This CDR3 comprises 11 residues. The germline V gene has CDR1 SQVTM and CDR2 ANQGSEA. Trimming removed 7 bases at V and 7 bases at J, with 11 bases between. The CDR3, as DNA: TGCAGCGGGGTGTTATCTAATGAGCAGTTCTTC. The encoded protein is CSGVLSNEQFF.

Concerning this clonotype: Since it is a stray read in a library aimed at alpha chains, this beta chain has a size that is not meaningful. The chain links TRBV12-3 or TRBV12-4 to TRBJ2-5; a possible D gene is TRBD2 (5 bases). V shed 5 bases and J shed 3 bases, with 16 bases lying between them. This CDR3 is 15 amino acids long. Written as DNA, the CDR3 is TGTGCCAGCAGTAGCCCGGGGTGGGGTGAAGAGACCCAGTACTTC. Protein product: CASSSPGWGEETQYF.

A remark on this clonotype: This beta chain turned up in a library designed for alpha chains; as an off-target read, its abundance says little. The rearrangement uses TRBV20-1 and TRBJ2-5; D remains ambiguous. CDR3 size: 16 residues. V was clipped by 0 bases and J by 5 bases, with 19 bases between them. Germline V lookup: CDR1 DFQATT, CDR2 SNEGSKA (reference sequence). As DNA, the CDR3 is TGCAGTGCTAGAGACCCCCGGGCCCCGAAGAGGGAGACCCAGTACTTC. Protein product: CSARDPRAPKRETQYF.

To note about this clonotype: Because this beta chain is a stray read in a library intended to capture alpha chains, its abundance should not be given much weight. This chain links TRBV29-1 with TRBJ2-7; TRBD2 matches at 10 bases. This CDR3 contains 13 residues. J lost 3 bases, V lost 6 bases, and 5 bases had no gene match. CDR1 and CDR2 from the germline V gene are SQVTM and ANQGSEA. The CDR3 region has the DNA TGCAGCGTCATACTAGCGGGGATCTACGAGCAGTACTTC. Translation: CSVILAGIYEQYF.

In this sample, this clonotype is medium-sized. This beta chain came through as a stray read in a library set up for alpha chains, and its size says little. The chain couples TRBV20-1 to TRBJ2-3, with a tentative D call TRBD2 (6 bases). Deletions cut 5 bases from V and 7 bases from J, with 13 bases between. This CDR3 contains 12 residues. Germline values: CDR1 DFQATT, CDR2 SNEGSKA (reference sequence). CDR3 loop: CSAERDSNTQYF. In nucleotides, the CDR3 is TGCAGTGCTGAACGGGACTCCAATACGCAGTATTTT.

This clonotype is medium-sized (0.01 to 0.1%) within its sample. This beta chain slipped into a library made for alpha chains as a stray read, so its size is not meaningful. The rearrangement links TRBV20-1 to TRBJ1-5; possibly TRBD1 for D (6 bases). Per germline, CDR1 DFQATT and CDR2 SNEGSKA (reference sequence). V was trimmed by 1 base and J by 2 bases, leaving 15 bases between them. CDR3 length equals 16 residues. The CDR3 nucleotides are TGCAGTGCTAGAGCCGAGGGGGGGGCCGGCAATCAGCCCCAGCATTTT. The encoded protein is CSARAEGGAGNQPQHF.

This clonotype has ten or more counts. This beta chain is off target for a library built for alpha chains, so its abundance means little. V is TRBV12-3 or TRBV12-4 and J is TRBJ2-3; D is undetermined. The CDR3 totals 13 residues. Trimming removed 8 bases from V and 7 bases from J, with 16 bases in between. The chain's CDR3 is CASSHGSVNTQYF. CDR3 sequence (DNA): TGTGCCAGCTCCCACGGCTCGGTAAATACGCAGTATTTT.

This clonotype is judged medium-sized. This beta chain lies outside the target of a library built for alpha chains; its clone size means little. The V and J genes are TRBV7-9 and TRBJ2-3; 13 nucleotides line up with TRBD2. Trimming removed 4 bases from V and 5 bases from J; junction bases left unmatched: 9. This CDR3 is built from 17 residues. From germline, CDR1 is SEHNR and CDR2 FQNEAQ (reference sequence). This CDR3 is CASSSGLAGVAVDTQYF. CDR3 nucleotide sequence: TGTGCCAGCAGCTCAGGACTAGCGGGAGTAGCTGTAGATACGCAGTATTTT.